This T cell receptor beta chain originates from a study of shared clonotypes between healthy human individuals. Of note for this clone: Its cognate antigen is unknown.

The V gene lost 2 bases and the J gene lost 0 bases, with 1 base spanning the gap. The germline CDR1 and CDR2 sequences are MGHDK and SYGVNS. The CDR3 loop spans 12 amino acids. Deep was the level used in running the assay. The method was immunoSEQ multiplex PCR; TCRdb's version includes in-frame clones alone and lacks a portion of them. The sample holds about 380,000 clones, 90% to 97% seen once. Adult Caucasians living in Nashville, Tennessee made up all of the donors. CCR7-negative CD45RA+ TemRA cells were combined with CD45RO+ cells to form CD8 memory. Whole-study findings and limits: Sampling covered blood only; tissue repertoires likely differ.

The chain recombines TRBV25-1 with TRBJ2-5; D remains unclear. The sequencing sample was made of memory CD8+ T cells sorted from blood. As to subset: CD45RO+ cells pooled with CCR7-negative TemRA cells. The receptor was derived from a man aged 30 to 45 in good health. The CDR3 is CASSENQETQYF. CDR3 coding DNA: TGTGCCAGCAGTGAAAACCAAGAGACCCAGTACTTC. Looking up the rest from reference TRBV25-1 and TRBJ2-5 gives the full variable domain: EADIYQTPRYLVIGTGKKITLECSQTMGHDKMYWYQQDPGMELHLIHYSYGVNSTEKGDLSSESTVSRIRTEHFPLTLESARPSHTSQYLCASSENQETQYFGPGTRLLVL.